The clone carrying this TCR beta chain was seen more than once but under ten times. No antigen is known for it. The data were obtained in a study of response to subunit inactivated influenza vaccine. Whole-study results and caveats: With each seasonal influenza vaccination, the authors suggested, few new T cells are recruited.

TCRdb called the RT-PCR reads again in MiXCR, with one record for every CDR3 protein. The data hold about 780,000 distinct CDR3 sequences, with 18% observed a single time. V was clipped by 5 bases and J by 5 bases; unmatched bases: 9. CDR1 is SGHTA, CDR2 FQGNSA, per germline. CDR3 length: 15 amino acids. This clonotype was sampled from a man aged 50-60 years who received an inactivated influenza vaccine. Source: PBMCs from blood, taken 5 to 6 days after vaccination. The V and J genes are TRBV7-2 and TRBJ2-5; 9 bases agree with TRBD2. DNA for the CDR3: TGTGCCAGCAGCCCACGAGCGGGAGGCGGGGAGACCCAGTACTTC. This encodes CASSPRAGGGETQYF.